This TCR beta chain was sequenced during a study of radiotherapy plus CTLA-4 blockade in lung cancer. Using immunoSEQ multiplex PCR, the repertoire was profiled, and TCRdb retains in-frame clones only, with some absent. The data show approximately 70,000 clones, with roughly three quarters seen just once and around a sixth held by the top ten. The CDR3 extends over 13 amino acids. Germline lookup yields CDR1 SQVTM and CDR2 ANQGSEA. V was trimmed by 4 bases and J by 3 bases, leaving 12 bases between them. The sample was peripheral blood, taken from a patient treated with radiotherapy plus ipilimumab. This TCR derives from a human donor with non-small cell lung cancer whose response to radiotherapy plus ipilimumab could not be evaluated. Some clones in this sample may be carry-over from other donors' samples. The rearrangement uses TRBV29-1 and TRBJ1-2; tentatively, D is TRBD1 (5 bases). The CDR3 DNA is TGCAGCGTTGTCGGGGGAGCGGACTATGGCTACACCTTC. This encodes CSVVGGADYGYTF.